This TCR beta chain emerged from a study of blood T cell repertoires in COVID-19. Measured with immunoSEQ multiplex PCR; TCRdb has only the in-frame clones, and not every one. The top ten hold roughly 3.9% of the sample, which has around 270,000 clones, 88% seen once. V lost 3 bases and J 9 bases, leaving 18 bases between the germline ends. The germline CDR1 and CDR2 sequences are DFQATT and SNEGSKA (reference sequence). The CDR3 sequence is 14 residues long. This sequence joins TRBV20-1 and TRBJ1-3; D not certain. The clonotype comes from a man aged 60 to 69 who had recovered from COVID-19. The sample was peripheral blood. In DNA form, the CDR3 reads TGCAGTGCTAGTGAGGGCGCATTTTCGACCACCATATATTTT. It specifies CSASEGAFSTTIYF.